Sequencing of this T cell receptor (beta chain) was carried out in a study of T cells after posttransplantation cyclophosphamide. Broader study findings: Skin or GI-infiltrating T cells shared few TRB sequences with blood.

This related bone marrow graft donor gave peripheral blood on the day of marrow donation. The assay was immunoSEQ multiplex PCR, and TCRdb's table has in-frame clones only and misses some. The sample is made up of approximately 34,000 clones, none counted only once. The length of the CDR3 is 11 residues. The V and J ends lost 5 bases and 2 bases respectively, with 3 bases between them. Germline V gene data show CDR1 as MNHEY and CDR2 as SVGEGT. For this clone: Its antigen is not identified.

The sample consisted of PBMCs. The chain is built from TRBV6-2 or TRBV6-3 and TRBJ2-5; D remains ambiguous. This receptor was taken from a woman in her 50s in good health and a related stem cell transplant donor. CDR3 amino acids: CASSRQETQYF. The DNA for the CDR3 is TGTGCCAGCAGTCGTCAAGAGACCCAGTACTTC.